Below are 10 T cell receptor beta chains sequenced from a single sample in a study of T-cell memory formation after mild COVID-19. TCRdb recomputed calls from the 5' RACE reads with MiXCR, one row per CDR3 protein. The table shows some 150,000 distinct CDR3 sequences, with 6% occurring only once. The specimen sequenced was PBMCs or a T cell subset sorted from them (not recorded which). The receptors derive from an adult woman who had mild COVID-19 (a few samples of this study predate the infection). Cell type and time point are not known.

The genes are TRBV23-1 and TRBJ2-5; D gene unclear. TRBV23-1 is annotated as an ORF whose role is uncertain. The CDR3 is made up of 10 amino acids. V gave up 7 bases and J gave up 9 bases, with 9 bases separating them. CDR3: CASTTVSQYF. The DNA of the CDR3 is TGCGCCAGCACCACGGTGTCCCAGTACTTC.

Many counts were recorded for this clonotype. The chain recombines TRBV29-1 with TRBJ1-5; a weak D match, TRBD1 (6 bases). V was shortened by 7 bases and J by 4 bases, with 14 bases between the two germline ends. Germline values: CDR1 SQVTM, CDR2 ANQGSEA. The CDR3 totals 13 residues. The CDR3 spells CSAGRGGNQPQHF. In DNA, the CDR3 is TGCAGCGCCGGAAGGGGGGGGAATCAGCCCCAGCATTTT.

This clonotype was counted many times. The V gene is TRBV5-1, the J gene TRBJ2-7; 13 nucleotides align to TRBD2. V shed 0 bases and J 4 bases; nucleotides not matched to a gene: 1. The CDR3 is 15 amino acids. CDR1 SGHRS and CDR2 YFSETQ come from the germline V gene. The CDR3: CASSLETSGGYEQYF. The CDR3 DNA reads as TGCGCCAGCAGCTTGGAGACTAGCGGGGGGTACGAGCAGTACTTC.

This clonotype was counted between two and nine times. The rearrangement links TRBV5-5 to TRBJ2-2, with 8 bases lining up with TRBD1. V lost 6 bases, J lost 5 bases, and 6 bases stayed unmatched. Germline assignment: CDR1 SGHKS and CDR2 YYEKEE (reference sequence). The CDR3 covers 14 residues. CDR3 loop: CASNSQGVTGELFF. The DNA of the CDR3 is TGTGCCAGCAACTCACAGGGGGTGACCGGGGAGCTGTTTTTT.

In this sample, this clonotype turned up many times. The V and J genes are TRBV7-2 and TRBJ2-7, with 9 bases that match TRBD2. This CDR3 region has 13 residues. CDR1 is SGHTA, CDR2 FQGNSA, per germline. V was clipped by 8 bases and J by 6 bases; unmatched bases: 8. CDR3 bases: TGTGCCAGCGGTTCACTAGCGGGCGGCGAGCAGTACTTC. It yields the protein CASGSLAGGEQYF.

Ten or more counts support this clonotype. This rearrangement joins TRBV7-9 to TRBJ1-1, with unresolved D. Trimming took 4 bases from V and 1 from J, leaving 10 bases between them. The CDR3 runs 14 residues. The germline gives CDR1 SEHNR, CDR2 FQNEAQ (reference sequence). CDR3 residues: CASSSPTSNTEAFF. The CDR3 bases are TGTGCCAGCAGCTCCCCCACTTCGAACACTGAAGCTTTCTTT.

The sample holds many counts of this clonotype. This rearrangement joins TRBV11-3 to TRBJ1-1; D remains unclear. CDR3 length: 15 amino acids. The V gene lost 0 bases and the J gene lost 4 bases, with 12 bases spanning the gap. Germline lookup yields CDR1 SGHNT and CDR2 YENEEA. The CDR3 nucleotides are TGTGCCAGCAGCTTAGATCTTACGGGCCGCACTGAAGCTTTCTTT. Its translation: CASSLDLTGRTEAFF.

This clonotype was seen many times. This chain connects TRBV4-3 to TRBJ2-1; 10 positions agree with TRBD2. V shed 4 bases and J 7 bases; nucleotides not matched to a gene: 7. CDR3 size: 15 residues. The germline gives CDR1 LGHNA, CDR2 YSLEER. The CDR3 reads CASSRTSGAKNEQFF. In nucleotides, the CDR3 is TGCGCCAGCAGCCGGACTAGCGGAGCTAAGAATGAGCAGTTCTTC.

The V and J genes are TRBV9 and TRBJ2-1; possibly TRBD2 for D (7 bases). Trimming left V 3 bases short and J 0 bases short, with 13 bases between. The CDR3 runs 16 residues. CDR1 and CDR2 from the germline V gene are SGDLS and YYNGEE. CDR3 protein: CASSGGGPSSYNEQFF. DNA for the CDR3: TGTGCCAGCAGCGGCGGGGGCCCGAGCTCCTACAATGAGCAGTTCTTC.

This clonotype came up a few times. The J gene is TRBJ1-5, the V gene TRBV30; D gene ambiguous. This CDR3 contains 15 residues. Germline V CDR1 and CDR2: GTSNPN, SVGIG (reference sequence). Deletions cut 2 bases from V and 4 bases from J, with 15 bases between. In DNA form, the CDR3 reads TGTGCCTGGAGTCCCACGACCGGACCAAATCAGCCCCAGCATTTT. Protein: CAWSPTTGPNQPQHF.